This TCR beta chain is from a study of breast tumors, draining lymph nodes, adjacent tissues. Study-level findings and limits: The data were judged consistent with most tumor T cells coming from lymph node and expanding in tumor. Tumor and nontumor repertoires were significantly more similar in luminal-like than in basal-like breast cancer. Tumor T cell lymph node origin was a supported hypothesis, not proven. Tumors had less TCR diversity than lymph nodes, more than nontumor tissue.

The lymph nodes were axillary draining lymph nodes from breast cancer patients. TCRdb independently ran MiXCR on the multiplex PCR reads; one entry per CDR3 protein. The table lists approximately 210,000 distinct CDR3 sequences, 32% of them singletons, with roughly 1.3% in the top ten. Trimming removed 6 bases from V and 2 bases from J, with 17 bases in between. There are 15 residues in the CDR3. CDR1 DFQATT and CDR2 SNEGSKA come from the germline V gene (reference sequence). This clonotype was recorded at least ten times. Its antigen is not identified. The chain is built from TRBV20-1 and TRBJ1-5; D remains unclear. The sample consisted of axillary lymph node tissue. This sequence was found in a female donor with breast cancer. Some clones in this sample may be carry-over from other donors' samples. The CDR3 reads CSAVGLPSGNQPQHF. CDR3 bases: TGCAGTGCGGTTGGTCTCCCTTCGGGCAATCAGCCCCAGCATTTT.